Listed below are T cell receptor beta chains from one sample, sequenced in a study of CD8 T cells in ankylosing spondylitis. TCRdb redid the calling of the 5' RACE reads with MiXCR, one entry per CDR3 protein. The table includes 300,000 to 400,000 distinct CDR3 sequences, more than 20% detected once. Sequenced: blood, either unsorted or a sorted T cell fraction (not recorded which). These receptors originate from a male donor with ankylosing spondylitis. CDR3s include the opening cysteine and the closing phenylalanine or tryptophan. Fields, in order: CDR3 DNA, CDR3 protein, D gene, V gene, J gene, clone size. A D gene is named only where the DNA matches it firmly. The size of a clone is reported for some rows only, either as once, few or many, or as a class for expanded clones.

CDR3nt: TGTGCCAGCAGCGTAGGGCTAGCGAACTACGAGCAGTACTTC
CDR3aa: CASSVGLANYEQYF
d_gene: .
v_gene: TRBV9
j_gene: TRBJ2-7
abundance: few

CDR3nt: TGTGCCACCAGTCCGACAGGTGTCGGGGAGCTGTTTTTT
CDR3aa: CATSPTGVGELFF
d_gene: .
v_gene: TRBV24-1
j_gene: TRBJ2-2
abundance: .

CDR3nt: TGCGCCAGCAGCTCTTTAGCCGGGACAGGGGGGGCCGAGCAGTACTTC
CDR3aa: CASSSLAGTGGAEQYF
d_gene: TRBD1
v_gene: TRBV5-1
j_gene: TRBJ2-7
abundance: .

CDR3nt: TGTGCCAGCAGCGAGAGTTTGACAGGGGCGGCTTTCTTT
CDR3aa: CASSESLTGAAFF
d_gene: TRBD1
v_gene: TRBV3-1
j_gene: TRBJ1-1
abundance: once

CDR3nt: TGTGCCAGCAGTTCGCGACAGGGTGGGGACACCGGGGAGCTGTTTTTT
CDR3aa: CASSSRQGGDTGELFF
d_gene: TRBD1
v_gene: TRBV12-3/TRBV12-4
j_gene: TRBJ2-2
abundance: many

CDR3nt: TGTGCCAGCAGCGTACAAGGGACAGGGGGCTCCTACAATGAGCAGTTCTTC
CDR3aa: CASSVQGTGGSYNEQFF
d_gene: TRBD1
v_gene: TRBV9
j_gene: TRBJ2-1
abundance: few

CDR3nt: TGTGCCAGCGCAAGACGGGGGGTCCGGACTGAAGCTTTCTTT
CDR3aa: CASARRGVRTEAFF
d_gene: .
v_gene: TRBV6-2/TRBV6-3
j_gene: TRBJ1-1
abundance: .

CDR3nt: TGTGCCAGCAGCTTAATCATCGGCCTCCTCAATGAGCAGTTCTTC
CDR3aa: CASSLIIGLLNEQFF
d_gene: .
v_gene: TRBV11-2
j_gene: TRBJ2-1
abundance: .

CDR3nt: TGTGCCAGCAGTTTAGAGGGGAAATACACTGAAGCTTTCTTT
CDR3aa: CASSLEGKYTEAFF
d_gene: .
v_gene: TRBV12-3/TRBV12-4
j_gene: TRBJ1-1
abundance: few

CDR3nt: TGCAGTGCTAGCCCGGCAGGGATCGGCTACGAGCAGTACTTC
CDR3aa: CSASPAGIGYEQYF
d_gene: .
v_gene: TRBV20-1
j_gene: TRBJ2-7
abundance: .

CDR3nt: TGTGCCAGCAGCCAAGGACAGGGAGGAAACTATGGCTACACCTTC
CDR3aa: CASSQGQGGNYGYTF
d_gene: TRBD1
v_gene: TRBV14
j_gene: TRBJ1-2
abundance: .

CDR3nt: TGTGCCAGCAGCTCATGGACCGGGGAGCTGTTTTTT
CDR3aa: CASSSWTGELFF
d_gene: .
v_gene: TRBV13
j_gene: TRBJ2-2
abundance: .

CDR3nt: TGCGCCAGCAGCCAAGGCTATCCCAATGAGCAGTTCTTC
CDR3aa: CASSQGYPNEQFF
d_gene: .
v_gene: TRBV4-1
j_gene: TRBJ2-1
abundance: .

CDR3nt: TGTGCCAGCACCATAACCAGGGCGACGTCCTACGAGCAGTACTTC
CDR3aa: CASTITRATSYEQYF
d_gene: .
v_gene: TRBV2
j_gene: TRBJ2-7
abundance: few

CDR3nt: TGTGCCAGCAGCTTCGGTGCTAGCGGGAACACAGATACGCAGTATTTT
CDR3aa: CASSFGASGNTDTQYF
d_gene: TRBD2
v_gene: TRBV11-2
j_gene: TRBJ2-3
abundance: few

CDR3nt: TGCAGCGCAGACTCTGGAAACACCATATATTTT
CDR3aa: CSADSGNTIYF
d_gene: .
v_gene: TRBV29-1
j_gene: TRBJ1-3
abundance: few

CDR3nt: TGCAGCGGGGGAGGCTCCTCTGGAAACACCATATATTTT
CDR3aa: CSGGGSSGNTIYF
d_gene: .
v_gene: TRBV29-1
j_gene: TRBJ1-3
abundance: .

CDR3nt: TGTGCCAGCAGCTCCGGGACAGGGAATCGGTGGTACCAAGAGACCCAGTACTTC
CDR3aa: CASSSGTGNRWYQETQYF
d_gene: TRBD1
v_gene: TRBV11-1
j_gene: TRBJ2-5
abundance: .

CDR3nt: TGTGCCAGCAGCAAAGAAGGGGCGTTTACTGAAGCTTTCTTT
CDR3aa: CASSKEGAFTEAFF
d_gene: .
v_gene: TRBV7-9
j_gene: TRBJ1-1
abundance: many

CDR3nt: TGTGCCAGCAGCCTCGGGTCCGTGAACACTGAAGCTTTCTTT
CDR3aa: CASSLGSVNTEAFF
d_gene: .
v_gene: TRBV7-9
j_gene: TRBJ1-1
abundance: .

CDR3nt: TGTGCCAGCAGTTCCGAGCACAGGGGGGGCTACGAGCAGTACTTC
CDR3aa: CASSSEHRGGYEQYF
d_gene: .
v_gene: TRBV6-5
j_gene: TRBJ2-7
abundance: .

CDR3nt: TGCGCCAGCAGCCAAGAGTATTTGGTCGGACAGTTTAATTCACCCCTCCACTTT
CDR3aa: CASSQEYLVGQFNSPLHF
d_gene: .
v_gene: TRBV4-1
j_gene: TRBJ1-6
abundance: .

CDR3nt: TGTGCCAGCAGCCCCAACGCTCTCTATGGCTACACCTTC
CDR3aa: CASSPNALYGYTF
d_gene: .
v_gene: TRBV7-2
j_gene: TRBJ1-2
abundance: .

CDR3nt: TGTGCCAGTAGTAAGCACACGGGAGCGGGATCGACAGATACGCAGTATTTT
CDR3aa: CASSKHTGAGSTDTQYF
d_gene: TRBD2
v_gene: TRBV19
j_gene: TRBJ2-3
abundance: few

CDR3nt: TGTGCCAGCAGTACCTGGGACAGGGGTCGGAGCAATCAGCCCCAGCATTTT
CDR3aa: CASSTWDRGRSNQPQHF
d_gene: TRBD1
v_gene: TRBV28
j_gene: TRBJ1-5
abundance: few

CDR3nt: TGTGCCAGCAGCTCCAAGGCCCTAGTGGTGGCCAAAAACATTCAGTACTTC
CDR3aa: CASSSKALVVAKNIQYF
d_gene: .
v_gene: TRBV9
j_gene: TRBJ2-4
abundance: few

CDR3nt: TGCGCCAGCAGCTCGTCATCCGGGGACACTGAAGCTTTCTTT
CDR3aa: CASSSSSGDTEAFF
d_gene: .
v_gene: TRBV5-1
j_gene: TRBJ1-1
abundance: many

CDR3nt: TGTGCCAGCAGTTTCGGAGCCCTCACAGATACGCAGTATTTT
CDR3aa: CASSFGALTDTQYF
d_gene: .
v_gene: TRBV6-5
j_gene: TRBJ2-3
abundance: .

CDR3nt: TGCGCCAGCAGTTGGGACAGCCGGGCAGATACGCAGTATTTT
CDR3aa: CASSWDSRADTQYF
d_gene: TRBD1
v_gene: TRBV5-1
j_gene: TRBJ2-3
abundance: .

CDR3nt: TGTGCCAGCAGCTTAGCCGGGGGGAATTCCGGGGCCAACGTCCTGACTTTC
CDR3aa: CASSLAGGNSGANVLTF
d_gene: TRBD2
v_gene: TRBV7-3
j_gene: TRBJ2-6
abundance: .

CDR3nt: TGCAGTGCAGAGGGGACAGCCGATTATTCACCCCTCCACTTT
CDR3aa: CSAEGTADYSPLHF
d_gene: TRBD1
v_gene: TRBV20-1
j_gene: TRBJ1-6
abundance: many

CDR3nt: TGTGCCAGCAAACCGGGCCCAAAGGGTACGCAGTATTTT
CDR3aa: CASKPGPKGTQYF
d_gene: .
v_gene: TRBV6-4
j_gene: TRBJ2-3
abundance: many

CDR3nt: TGTGCCAGCAGTGATGGGGTTCGCGGGAGGTTTTCCTACGAGCAGTACTTC
CDR3aa: CASSDGVRGRFSYEQYF
d_gene: TRBD2
v_gene: TRBV25-1
j_gene: TRBJ2-7
abundance: .

CDR3nt: TGTGCCAGCAGCAAAAACGGACTAGCGGGAGAATATGCCTACGAGCAGTACTTC
CDR3aa: CASSKNGLAGEYAYEQYF
d_gene: .
v_gene: TRBV21-1
j_gene: TRBJ2-7
abundance: .

CDR3nt: TGCGCCAGCGGATCAGGGACAGGGGCTCCCAGGAATCATGGCTACACCTTC
CDR3aa: CASGSGTGAPRNHGYTF
d_gene: TRBD1
v_gene: TRBV4-1
j_gene: TRBJ1-2
abundance: .

CDR3nt: TGTGCCAGTAGTGGATTACTAGCGGTCTACAATGAGCAGTTCTTC
CDR3aa: CASSGLLAVYNEQFF
d_gene: TRBD2
v_gene: TRBV19
j_gene: TRBJ2-1
abundance: few

CDR3nt: TGCAGCGTTAAATCCAGATACGATGAGCAGTTCTTC
CDR3aa: CSVKSRYDEQFF
d_gene: .
v_gene: TRBV29-1
j_gene: TRBJ2-1
abundance: many

CDR3nt: TGCGCCAGCAGCCTCCGGGGCGCGGAGGCCGGGGAGCTGTTTTTT
CDR3aa: CASSLRGAEAGELFF
d_gene: .
v_gene: TRBV4-3
j_gene: TRBJ2-2
abundance: .

CDR3nt: TGTGCCAGCGGATGGACCCCGGAAATCGGGGCCAACGTCCTGACTTTC
CDR3aa: CASGWTPEIGANVLTF
d_gene: .
v_gene: TRBV28
j_gene: TRBJ2-6
abundance: few

CDR3nt: TGTGCCAGCAGTTACCAGACAGAAAGCACAGATACGCAGTATTTT
CDR3aa: CASSYQTESTDTQYF
d_gene: .
v_gene: TRBV6-5
j_gene: TRBJ2-3
abundance: .

CDR3nt: TGTGCCAGCAGCTTGGGACTAGCGGTGACTACGCAGTATTTT
CDR3aa: CASSLGLAVTTQYF
d_gene: TRBD2
v_gene: TRBV7-2
j_gene: TRBJ2-3
abundance: few

CDR3nt: TGTGCCAGCAGTCCCGATCTGGAAAGGGACTACGAGCAGTACTTC
CDR3aa: CASSPDLERDYEQYF
d_gene: .
v_gene: TRBV21-1
j_gene: TRBJ2-7
abundance: .

CDR3nt: TGTGCCAGCAGGGGGGGCCCCTACAATGAGCAGTTCTTC
CDR3aa: CASRGGPYNEQFF
d_gene: .
v_gene: TRBV27
j_gene: TRBJ2-1
abundance: .

CDR3nt: TGCAGTGCCTATAGAGGGCCAGATACGCAGTATTTT
CDR3aa: CSAYRGPDTQYF
d_gene: .
v_gene: TRBV20-1
j_gene: TRBJ2-3
abundance: many

CDR3nt: TGTGCCAGCAGCTACCAAGCCTACAGAAGAAGAGACAATGAGCAGTTCTTC
CDR3aa: CASSYQAYRRRDNEQFF
d_gene: .
v_gene: TRBV12-3/TRBV12-4
j_gene: TRBJ2-1
abundance: .

CDR3nt: TGTGCCAGCAGCTCTCTAGCGGTCAATGAGCAGTTCTTC
CDR3aa: CASSSLAVNEQFF
d_gene: TRBD2
v_gene: TRBV11-3
j_gene: TRBJ2-1
abundance: few

CDR3nt: TGTGCCAGTAGTATTAATGGGGAATCTCGAGATACGCAGTATTTT
CDR3aa: CASSINGESRDTQYF
d_gene: .
v_gene: TRBV19
j_gene: TRBJ2-3
abundance: few

CDR3nt: TGTGCCAGCTCACTCAGGGAGCCACCCCTCCACTTT
CDR3aa: CASSLREPPLHF
d_gene: .
v_gene: TRBV18
j_gene: TRBJ1-6
abundance: .

CDR3nt: TGTGCCAGCAGCTTGGTTTATTGGGGGGGAACTAATGAAAAACTGTTTTTT
CDR3aa: CASSLVYWGGTNEKLFF
d_gene: .
v_gene: TRBV7-8
j_gene: TRBJ1-4
abundance: .

CDR3nt: TGCGCCAGCAGCTTCGGGTCTAGCGCTAGCCAAGAGACCCAGTACTTC
CDR3aa: CASSFGSSASQETQYF
d_gene: .
v_gene: TRBV5-1
j_gene: TRBJ2-5
abundance: .

CDR3nt: TGTGCCAGCAGTTCCCGGCGGAAGCCATGGAATGAGCAGTTCTTC
CDR3aa: CASSSRRKPWNEQFF
d_gene: .
v_gene: TRBV28
j_gene: TRBJ2-1
abundance: .

CDR3nt: TGCGCCAGCAGCTTGGACGGGACTAGCGAGGAGACCCAGTACTTC
CDR3aa: CASSLDGTSEETQYF
d_gene: TRBD2
v_gene: TRBV5-1
j_gene: TRBJ2-5
abundance: many